These T cell receptor beta chains were read from a single sample in a study of T-cell memory formation after mild COVID-19. Using its own MiXCR run on the 5' RACE reads, TCRdb lists one record per CDR3 protein. Seen here are about 150,000 distinct CDR3 sequences, around 25% observed once, and the top ten hold around 22%. Sequenced: PBMCs or a T cell subset sorted from them (not recorded which). The source is an adult woman who had mild COVID-19 (a few samples of this study predate the infection). Cell type and time point are not known. CDR3s include the opening cysteine and the closing phenylalanine or tryptophan.

cdr3_aa,j_call,v_call
CASSQQGYGANVLTF,TRBJ2-6,TRBV27
CASSLIQGTQETQYF,TRBJ2-5,TRBV5-6
CASSQPGLYEQYF,TRBJ2-7,TRBV4-1
CASRLMDTQYF,TRBJ2-3,TRBV18
CASSQSGGALHEKLFF,TRBJ1-4,TRBV12-3/TRBV12-4
CASSGLGEGGDGYTF,TRBJ1-2,TRBV9
CASSQAFYEQYF,TRBJ2-7,TRBV14
CASSQEGRDNQPQHF,TRBJ1-5,TRBV4-1
CASSQDTGYGAEAFF,TRBJ1-1,TRBV3-1
CASSHPGGYEQYF,TRBJ2-7,TRBV4-1
CASSSGLNTEAFF,TRBJ1-1,TRBV5-1
CATSDPERAGMLYNEQFF,TRBJ2-1,TRBV24-1
CSAKGRHSYEQYF,TRBJ2-7,TRBV29-1
CATSEIDSTDTQYF,TRBJ2-3,TRBV24-1
CASSSPDGPYEQYF,TRBJ2-7,TRBV7-9
CATSRDWAGPPGNEQFF,TRBJ2-1,TRBV15